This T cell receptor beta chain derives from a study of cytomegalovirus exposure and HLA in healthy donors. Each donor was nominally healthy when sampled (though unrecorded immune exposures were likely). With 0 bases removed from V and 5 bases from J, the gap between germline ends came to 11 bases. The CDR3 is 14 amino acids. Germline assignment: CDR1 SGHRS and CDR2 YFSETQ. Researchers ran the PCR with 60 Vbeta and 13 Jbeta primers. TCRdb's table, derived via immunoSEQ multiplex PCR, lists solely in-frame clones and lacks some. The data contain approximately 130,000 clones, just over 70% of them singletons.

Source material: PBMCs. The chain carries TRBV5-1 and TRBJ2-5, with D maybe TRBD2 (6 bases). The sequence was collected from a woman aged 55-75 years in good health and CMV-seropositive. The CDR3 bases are TGCGCCAGCAGCTTGGGCGGGGTGGAGGAGACCCAGTACTTC. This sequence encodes CASSLGGVEETQYF.